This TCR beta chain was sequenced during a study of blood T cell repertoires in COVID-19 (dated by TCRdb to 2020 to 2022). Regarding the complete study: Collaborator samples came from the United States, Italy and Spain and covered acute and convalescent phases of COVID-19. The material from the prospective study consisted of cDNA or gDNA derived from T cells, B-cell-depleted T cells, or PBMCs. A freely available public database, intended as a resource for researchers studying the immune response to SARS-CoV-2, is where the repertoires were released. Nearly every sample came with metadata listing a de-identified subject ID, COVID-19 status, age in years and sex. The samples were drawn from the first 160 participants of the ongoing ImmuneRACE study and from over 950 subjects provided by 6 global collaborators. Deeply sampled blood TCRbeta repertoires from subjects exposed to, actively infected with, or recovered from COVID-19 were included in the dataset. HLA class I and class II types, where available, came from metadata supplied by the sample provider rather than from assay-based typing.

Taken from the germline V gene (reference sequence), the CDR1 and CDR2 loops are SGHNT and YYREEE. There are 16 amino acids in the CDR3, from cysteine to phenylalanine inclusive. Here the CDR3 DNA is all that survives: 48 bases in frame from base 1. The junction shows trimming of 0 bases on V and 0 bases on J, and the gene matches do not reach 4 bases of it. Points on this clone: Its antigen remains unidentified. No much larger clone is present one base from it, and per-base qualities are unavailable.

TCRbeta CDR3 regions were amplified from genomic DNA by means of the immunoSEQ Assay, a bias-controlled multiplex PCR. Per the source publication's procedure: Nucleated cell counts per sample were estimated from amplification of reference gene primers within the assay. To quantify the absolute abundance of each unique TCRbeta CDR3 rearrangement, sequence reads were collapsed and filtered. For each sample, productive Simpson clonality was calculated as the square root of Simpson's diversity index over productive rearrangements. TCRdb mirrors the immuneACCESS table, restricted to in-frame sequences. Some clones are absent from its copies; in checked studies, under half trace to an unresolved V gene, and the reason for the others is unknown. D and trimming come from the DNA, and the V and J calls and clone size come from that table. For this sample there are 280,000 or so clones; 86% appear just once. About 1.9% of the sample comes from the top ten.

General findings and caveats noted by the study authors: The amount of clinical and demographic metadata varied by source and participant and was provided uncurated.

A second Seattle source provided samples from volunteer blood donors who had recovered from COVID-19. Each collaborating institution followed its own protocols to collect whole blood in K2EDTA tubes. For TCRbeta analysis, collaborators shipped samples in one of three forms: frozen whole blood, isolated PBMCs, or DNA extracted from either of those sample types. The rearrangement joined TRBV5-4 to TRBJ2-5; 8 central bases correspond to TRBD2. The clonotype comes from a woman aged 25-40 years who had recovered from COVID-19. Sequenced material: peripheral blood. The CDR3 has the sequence CASSLATSGDQETQYF. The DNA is TGTGCCAGCAGCTTGGCAACTAGCGGTGACCAAGAGACCCAGTACTTC.